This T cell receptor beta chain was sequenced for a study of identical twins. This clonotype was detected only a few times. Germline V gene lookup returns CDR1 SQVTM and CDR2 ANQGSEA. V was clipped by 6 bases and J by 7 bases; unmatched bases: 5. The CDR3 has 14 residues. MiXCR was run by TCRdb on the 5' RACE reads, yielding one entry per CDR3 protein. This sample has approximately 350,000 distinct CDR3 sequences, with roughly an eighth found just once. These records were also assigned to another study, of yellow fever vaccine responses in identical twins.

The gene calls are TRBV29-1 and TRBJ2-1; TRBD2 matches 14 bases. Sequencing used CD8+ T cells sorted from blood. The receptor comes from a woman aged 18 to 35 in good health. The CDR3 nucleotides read TGCAGCGTCGGGACTAGCGGGAGTGGTAATGAGCAGTTCTTC. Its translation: CSVGTSGSGNEQFF.